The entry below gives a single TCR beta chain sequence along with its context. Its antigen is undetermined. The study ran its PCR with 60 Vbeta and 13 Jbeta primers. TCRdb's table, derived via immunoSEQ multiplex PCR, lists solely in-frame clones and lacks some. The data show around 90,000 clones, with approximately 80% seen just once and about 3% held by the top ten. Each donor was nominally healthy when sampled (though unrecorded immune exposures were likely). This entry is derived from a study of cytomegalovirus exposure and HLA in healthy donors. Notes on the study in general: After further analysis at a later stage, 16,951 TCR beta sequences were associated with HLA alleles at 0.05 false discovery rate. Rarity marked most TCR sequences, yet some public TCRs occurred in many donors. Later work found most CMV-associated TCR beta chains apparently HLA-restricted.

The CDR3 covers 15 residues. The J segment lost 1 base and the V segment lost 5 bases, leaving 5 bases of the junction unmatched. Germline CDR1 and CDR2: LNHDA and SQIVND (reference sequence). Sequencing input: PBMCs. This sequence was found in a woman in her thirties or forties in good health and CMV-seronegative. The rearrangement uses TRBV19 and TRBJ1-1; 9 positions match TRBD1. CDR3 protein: CASSAWTGANTEAFF. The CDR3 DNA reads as TGTGCCAGTAGTGCTTGGACAGGGGCGAACACTGAAGCTTTCTTT.